Below, 18 T cell receptor beta chains from the same sample are listed, as sequenced in a study of blood T cell repertoires in COVID-19. TCRdb's copy holds only in-frame clones and misses some; the assay was immunoSEQ multiplex PCR. The sample lists under 300,000 clones, about 83% occurring once. Sequenced input: peripheral blood. Receptors originate from a man older than 75 with acute or convalescent COVID-19.

The J gene is TRBJ1-2, the V gene TRBV5-6; 9 positions match TRBD1. CDR1 is SGHDT and CDR2 is YYEEEE in the germline V gene. CDR3 size: 17 residues. The V and J ends lost 0 bases and 2 bases, in that order; junction bases with no gene match: 8. CDR3 protein: CASSLGTGARLNYGYTF. Written as DNA, the CDR3 is TGTGCCAGCAGCTTGGGGACAGGGGCCCGGCTAAACTATGGCTACACCTTC.

CDR3 sequence: CASSLRTGTYNSPLHF. CDR3 DNA: TGTGCCAGCAGTTTACGGACAGGGACCTATAATTCACCCCTCCACTTT. J is TRBJ1-6 and V is TRBV28; 8 positions agree with TRBD1. The V segment lost 2 bases and the J segment 2 bases; nucleotides outside the gene matches: 2. CDR1 and CDR2 from the germline V gene are MDHEN and SYDVKM. The CDR3 is 16 residues long.

The genes are TRBV4-2 and TRBJ2-5, with a weak D call TRBD2 (7 bases). This CDR3 contains 15 residues. V was trimmed by 1 base and J by 7 bases, leaving 16 bases between them. The V gene's germline CDR1 is LGHNA and CDR2 YNFKEQ. The CDR3 bases are TGTGCCAGCAGCCAAGGCGGGCGGGGGCTAGGGACCCAGTACTTC. Its protein product is CASSQGGRGLGTQYF.

The rearrangement uses TRBV6-4 and TRBJ1-2; perhaps TRBD1 as D (5 bases). Trimming took off 0 bases at V and 3 bases at J, with 5 bases between the two ends. The CDR3 runs 13 residues. Germline-derived CDR1 and CDR2 are MRHNA and SNTAGT. Written as DNA, the CDR3 is TGTGCCAGCAGTGACTCCAGGGACTATGGCTACACCTTC. It specifies CASSDSRDYGYTF.

The table lists this clone with a count of one. The rearrangement links TRBV6-5 to TRBJ2-1, with D possibly TRBD1 on 5 matching bases. Between the trimmed V and J ends, which lost 1 base and 4 bases, there was a span of 14 bases. The length of the CDR3 is 16 residues. CDR1 and CDR2 from the germline V gene are MNHEY and SVGAGI. The DNA for the CDR3 is TGTGCCAGCAGTTACTTGGACAACAATCTATACAATGAGCAGTTCTTC. Amino acids: CASSYLDNNLYNEQFF.

The chain uses TRBV4-2 and TRBJ1-6; D unresolved. V lost 1 base and J lost 8, with 9 bases in between. The CDR3 is 14 residues long. CDR1 and CDR2 (germline): LGHNA, YNFKEQ. The CDR3 protein is CASSQGDGDSPLHF. Written as DNA, the CDR3 is TGTGCCAGCAGCCAAGGCGACGGGGATTCACCCCTCCACTTT.

This chain uses TRBV3-1 (or the pseudogene TRBV3-2) with TRBJ1-1; a weak D match, TRBD1 (5 bases). V was cut by 4 bases and J by 1 base, with 13 bases left in between. CDR3 length equals 15 residues. Germline-derived CDR1 and CDR2 are LGHDT and YNNKEL (reference sequence). For the CDR3, the DNA is TGTGCCAGCAGCCCTCAGACAGTCTCGAACACTGAAGCTTTCTTT. Protein: CASSPQTVSNTEAFF.

The CDR3 is CASSPRTGLMNTEAFF. CDR3 coding DNA: TGTGCCAGCAGCCCACGGACAGGGTTGATGAACACTGAAGCTTTCTTT. The genes are TRBV5-5 and TRBJ1-1; 8 positions agree with TRBD1. The trim removed 4 bases at V and 0 bases at J, leaving 8 bases unmatched. CDR1 is SGHKS and CDR2 is YYEKEE in the germline V gene (reference sequence). The CDR3 is 16 residues long.

This chain joins TRBV9 and TRBJ2-7; 7 positions match TRBD1. CDR1 is SGDLS, CDR2 YYNGEE, per germline. Trimming cost V 0 bases and J 1 base; bases outside gene matches: 7. This CDR3 comprises 16 residues. As DNA, the CDR3 is TGTGCCAGCAGCGTAGGTCTTAGGGGGCAGTCCTACGAGCAGTACTTC. Translating gives CASSVGLRGQSYEQYF.

In this sample, this clone turned up once. The chain is built from TRBV28 and TRBJ1-1, with 7 nucleotides matching TRBD1. The CDR3 extends over 16 amino acids. Trimming at V came to 4 bases and at J to 0 bases, leaving 8 bases not matched to a gene. Germline V gives CDR1 MDHEN, CDR2 SYDVKM. DNA for the CDR3: TGTGCCAGCAGTTGGGCCGGGACAGAGATGAACACTGAAGCTTTCTTT. Protein: CASSWAGTEMNTEAFF.

The V and J genes are TRBV7-3 and TRBJ2-1; 8 nucleotides line up with TRBD2. This CDR3 has 17 amino acids. Germline CDR1 and CDR2: SGHTA and FQGTGA. V lost 3 bases and J lost 0; bases outside the gene matches: 7. CDR3 protein: CASSFGLAGSSYNEQFF. CDR3 DNA sequence: TGTGCCAGCAGCTTCGGCCTAGCGGGCAGCTCCTACAATGAGCAGTTCTTC.

This chain uses TRBV4-1 with TRBJ1-5; D gene uncertain. Germline assignment: CDR1 MGHRA and CDR2 YSYEKL. The CDR3 is 13 residues long. Trimming left V 1 base short and J 7 bases short, with 8 bases between. CDR3 protein: CASSQGESQPQHF. Written as DNA, the CDR3 is TGCGCCAGCAGCCAAGGGGAGTCCCAGCCCCAGCATTTT.

The chain couples TRBV7-6 to TRBJ1-6; D is unresolved. Trimming took 1 base from V and 7 from J, leaving 14 bases between them. This CDR3 has 16 residues. Germline V CDR1 and CDR2: SGHVS, FNYEAQ. CDR3 sequence reads: CASSLGSGRNNSPLHF. The CDR3 DNA is TGTGCCAGCAGCTTAGGTTCTGGGAGGAACAATTCACCCCTCCACTTT.

Comments on this clone: A junction end diverges from the germline sequence, so it may reflect a read error. V and J are TRBV25-1 and TRBJ1-6; a weak D match, TRBD1 (6 bases). The CDR3 runs 14 residues. Germline V gene data show CDR1 as MGHDK and CDR2 as SYGVNS. The CDR3 loop is CASRGGAKNSPLYF. The CDR3 DNA follows: TGTGCCAGCAGGGGGGGGGCAAAGAATTCACCCCTCTACTTT.

The chain couples TRBV6-5 to TRBJ2-1, with D unclear. With 4 bases removed from V and 6 bases from J, the gap between germline ends came to 13 bases. The germline CDR1 and CDR2 sequences are MNHEY and SVGAGI. The CDR3 loop spans 14 amino acids. Here the CDR3 reads CASSSTLSGNEQFF. In DNA form, the CDR3 reads TGTGCCAGCAGTTCCACCCTCTCGGGCAATGAGCAGTTCTTC.

The V and J genes are TRBV28 and TRBJ2-7; TRBD1 might be the D (5 bases). Trimming removed 4 bases from V and 4 bases from J, with 8 bases in between. Germline CDR1 reads MDHEN; CDR2 reads SYDVKM. This CDR3 is built from 12 residues. DNA of the CDR3: TGTGCCAGCAGTTACAGGATATACGAGCAGTACTTC. Translating gives CASSYRIYEQYF.

The rearrangement links TRBV5-1 to TRBJ1-1; weak D call: TRBD1 (6 bases). Trimming left V 4 bases short and J 3 bases short, with 13 bases between. Germline-derived CDR1 and CDR2 are SGHRS and YFSETQ. This CDR3 comprises 14 residues. CDR3 in DNA: TGCGCCAGCAGCGGTGGGACAACCTACACTGAAGCTTTCTTT. Protein product: CASSGGTTYTEAFF.

This clone was recorded once. The V call is TRBV6-1, the J call TRBJ2-3; D is possibly TRBD2 (6 bases). Germline CDR1 MNHNS, CDR2 SASEGT. V shed 3 bases and J shed 8 bases, with 15 bases lying between them. This CDR3 has 14 residues. CDR3 region: CASSDGDPGGTQYF. CDR3 coding DNA: TGTGCCAGCAGTGACGGGGACCCCGGGGGTACGCAGTATTTT.